The 21 T cell receptor beta chains given below trace back to one sample, sequenced in a study of T cell responses to AZD1222 COVID-19 vaccine. The protocol was immunoSEQ multiplex PCR, while the TCRdb copy is restricted to in-frame clones and leaves out a portion. This table holds about 140,000 clones, 90% found once. The material sequenced was peripheral blood, taken 28 days after the second AZD1222 dose. Every receptor here comes from an adult who received the AZD1222 COVID-19 vaccine.

This chain links TRBV5-1 with TRBJ2-1; 11 nucleotides align to TRBD1. CDR3 size: 15 residues. Per the germline V gene, CDR1 is SGHRS and CDR2 is YFSETQ. V shed 4 bases and J 9 bases; nucleotides not matched to a gene: 9. CDR3 residues: CASSLGQGEVGEQFF. DNA of the CDR3: TGCGCCAGCAGCCTGGGACAGGGGGAAGTAGGTGAGCAGTTCTTC.

The chain joins TRBV7-2 to TRBJ2-1, with 10 bases that match TRBD2. The ends lost 5 bases at V and 14 bases at J; junction bases unmatched: 6. The germline V gene has CDR1 SGHTA and CDR2 FQGNSA. This CDR3 comprises 12 residues. CDR3 nucleotide sequence: TGTGCCAGCAGCCTCCAGCGGGAGGGAAAGTTCTTC. It encodes CASSLQREGKFF.

The chain couples TRBV30 to TRBJ1-2; D ambiguous. This CDR3 is built from 11 residues. V was trimmed by 5 bases and J by 6 bases, leaving 10 bases between them. The germline V gene encodes CDR1 GTSNPN and CDR2 SVGIG (reference sequence). CDR3 protein: CAWHRSDGYTF. The CDR3 coding sequence is TGTGCCTGGCACCGTTCGGATGGCTACACCTTC.

This clone was observed a single time. The V gene is TRBV5-1, the J gene TRBJ1-4; 12 bases agree with TRBD1. CDR1 is SGHRS and CDR2 is YFSETQ in the germline V gene. The length of the CDR3 is 16 residues. After removal of 4 bases from V and 3 bases from J, the junction contained 4 bases not matched to a gene. The CDR3 sequence: CASSGGQGAANEKLFF. The CDR3 bases are TGCGCCAGCAGCGGGGGACAGGGGGCTGCTAATGAAAAACTGTTTTTT.

V is TRBV7-9 and J is TRBJ2-1, with 10 bases identical to TRBD1. CDR1 and CDR2 from the germline V gene are SEHNR and FQNEAQ (reference sequence). After removal of 5 bases from V and 5 bases from J, the junction contained 9 bases not matched to a gene. The CDR3 runs 16 residues. CDR3 sequence (DNA): TGTGCCAGCAGCACACAGAGGACAGGGGGTCACAATGAGCAGTTCTTC. Its translation is CASSTQRTGGHNEQFF.

This chain uses TRBV28 with TRBJ2-3, with D possibly being TRBD2 (5 bases). Germline V gene data show CDR1 as MDHEN and CDR2 as SYDVKM. This CDR3 has 17 amino acids. Trimming pared 6 bases from V and 0 bases from J, leaving 19 bases between. CDR3 in DNA: TGTGCCAGCAGCCTGGGTAAGCGGACGCCTAGCACAGATACGCAGTATTTT. Its protein is CASSLGKRTPSTDTQYF.

This clone was seen once. V is TRBV29-1 and J is TRBJ1-1; possibly TRBD1 for D (5 bases). The CDR3 has 16 amino acids. Trimming took off 4 bases at V and 3 bases at J, with 21 bases between the two ends. Germline V gene sequence: CDR1 SQVTM, CDR2 ANQGSEA. CDR3 DNA sequence: TGCAGCGTTGGCTTCCAATACTCACCAGGGCACACTGAAGCTTTCTTT. It is translated as CSVGFQYSPGHTEAFF.

V gene TRBV13 combines with J gene TRBJ2-1; 9 nucleotides align to TRBD1. The CDR3 totals 17 residues. With 5 bases clipped from V and 4 bases from J, the junction kept 12 bases outside the gene matches. Germline CDR1 is PRHDT and CDR2 is FYEKMQ (reference sequence). The DNA for the CDR3 is TGTGCCAGCAGCCCGCCCGTGGGACAGGGAGTATACAATGAGCAGTTCTTC. Its protein product is CASSPPVGQGVYNEQFF.

The CDR3 bases are TGTGCCAGCAGCGCCGGGCCGGGACGGACCCAGTACTTC. Translation gives CASSAGPGRTQYF. This chain joins TRBV5-8 and TRBJ2-5, with D perhaps being TRBD1 or TRBD2 (5 bases each). The CDR3 is 13 residues long. From germline, CDR1 is SGHTS and CDR2 YDEGEE. V lost 4 bases to trimming and J lost 7 bases, with 14 bases between them.

This chain joins TRBV5-6 and TRBJ1-1; TRBD1 aligns across 10 bases. The CDR3 is 17 residues long. Trimming removed 0 bases from V and 8 bases from J; junction bases left unmatched: 13. The germline V gene encodes CDR1 SGHDT and CDR2 YYEEEE. The CDR3 bases are TGTGCCAGCAGCTTGGGACAGGGGGCCAGAATAGTTTCCGAAGCTTTCTTT. It is translated as CASSLGQGARIVSEAFF.

The chain is built from TRBV11-1 and TRBJ2-3, with 8 bases matching TRBD1. CDR3 length: 15 amino acids. Trimming at V came to 4 bases and at J to 3 bases, leaving 6 bases not matched to a gene. Looked up from germline, CDR1 is SGHAT and CDR2 is FQDESV (reference sequence). Here the CDR3 reads CASSSLTGETDTQYF. The CDR3 DNA reads TGTGCCAGCAGCTCATTGACAGGGGAGACAGATACGCAGTATTTT. Drawing the rest from reference TRBV11-1 and TRBJ2-3, the complete variable domain is EAEVAQSPRYKITEKSQAVAFWCDPISGHATLYWYRQILGQGPELLVQFQDESVVDDSQLPKDRFSAERLKGVDSTLKIQPAELGDSAMYLCASSSLTGETDTQYFGPGTRLTVL.

The rearrangement uses TRBV6-5 and TRBJ2-1; 9 bases align to TRBD2. V dropped 0 bases and J dropped 7; count of bases not matched to a gene: 7. This CDR3 has 16 residues. Germline CDR1 reads MNHEY; CDR2 reads SVGAGI. Written as DNA, the CDR3 is TGTGCCAGCAGTTACTCGAGCGGGGGGACCTCAAATGAGCAGTTCTTC. This codes for CASSYSSGGTSNEQFF.

V is TRBV28 and J is TRBJ2-3; 8 positions match TRBD2. Germline V gene lookup returns CDR1 MDHEN and CDR2 SYDVKM. The trim removed 6 bases at V and 3 bases at J, leaving 11 bases unmatched. This CDR3 region has 16 residues. CDR3 protein: CASRENSGKLTDTQYF. The CDR3 DNA follows: TGTGCCAGCAGGGAGAATAGCGGGAAGTTGACAGATACGCAGTATTTT.

The V gene is TRBV5-4, the J gene TRBJ2-3; D uncertain. This CDR3 comprises 12 residues. CDR1 is SGHNT and CDR2 is YYREEE in the germline V gene (reference sequence). V gave up 4 bases and J gave up 4 bases, with 7 bases separating them. The CDR3 sequence is CASSRGADTQYF. The CDR3 region has the DNA TGTGCCAGCAGCCGCGGCGCAGATACGCAGTATTTT.

The chain links TRBV6-1 to TRBJ2-3; possibly TRBD1 for D (5 bases). The CDR3 is 15 residues long. The germline V and J ends were trimmed by 2 bases and 3 bases, with 12 bases remaining between them. Germline lookup yields CDR1 MNHNS and CDR2 SASEGT. CDR3 region: CASSELDRMTDTQYF. The CDR3 DNA is TGTGCCAGCAGTGAATTAGACAGAATGACAGATACGCAGTATTTT.

The V and J genes are TRBV3-1 (or the pseudogene TRBV3-2) and TRBJ1-6; 9 bases are shared with TRBD1. The CDR3 consists of 17 residues. The ends lost 1 base at V and 6 bases at J; junction bases unmatched: 7. CDR1 is LGHDT, CDR2 YNNKEL, per germline (reference sequence). CDR3: CASSQGSGQGVNSPLHF. CDR3 DNA sequence: TGTGCCAGCAGCCAAGGATCGGGACAGGGTGTTAATTCACCCCTCCACTTT.

The V call is TRBV7-2, the J call TRBJ1-5; tentatively, D is TRBD1 (5 bases). There are 14 residues in the CDR3. V was shortened by 5 bases and J by 1 base, with 9 bases between the two germline ends. Germline V CDR1 and CDR2: SGHTA, FQGNSA. The CDR3 coding sequence is TGTGCCAGCAGCCCAACAGGAAGCAATCAGCCCCAGCATTTT. The encoded protein is CASSPTGSNQPQHF.

The gene calls are TRBV5-1 and TRBJ1-5, with 8 bases aligning to TRBD1. Trimming took 5 bases from V and 2 from J; bases not matched to a gene: 9. The CDR3 length is 16 residues. CDR1 and CDR2 from the germline V gene are SGHRS and YFSETQ. The DNA of the CDR3 is TGCGCCAGCAGTCCTACTACAGGGGGAGGCAATCAGCCCCAGCATTTT. Protein sequence: CASSPTTGGGNQPQHF.

V gene TRBV30 combines with J gene TRBJ2-7; 7 bases fit TRBD2. The CDR3 has 13 residues. V gave up 3 bases and J gave up 3 bases; unmatched junction bases: 5. Germline loops: CDR1 GTSNPN, CDR2 SVGIG (reference sequence). CDR3 in DNA: TGTGCCTGGAGCGGCGGGAGCAACTACGAGCAGTACTTC. Its translation is CAWSGGSNYEQYF. Using reference TRBV30 and TRBJ2-7 for the parts outside the CDR3, the full variable domain is SQTIHQWPATLVQPVGSPLSLECTVEGTSNPNLYWYRQAAGRGLQLLFYSVGIGQISSEVPQNLSASRPQDRQFILSSKKLLLSDSGFYLCAWSGGSNYEQYFGPGTRLTVT.

The chain links TRBV5-6 to TRBJ1-6, with D perhaps TRBD1 (6 bases). This CDR3 contains 17 residues. V was clipped by 0 bases and J by 9 bases, with 19 bases between them. Germline V gene data show CDR1 as SGHDT and CDR2 as YYEEEE. The CDR3 DNA follows: TGTGCCAGCAGCTTGGCAGGAGGAAGACAGGCAATTTCACCCCTCCACTTT. Residues: CASSLAGGRQAISPLHF.

The chain couples TRBV2 to TRBJ1-5; 7 bases align to TRBD1. The germline CDR1 and CDR2 sequences are SNHLY and FYNNEI. The CDR3 has 14 residues. The V segment lost 6 bases and the J segment 2 bases; nucleotides outside the gene matches: 4. DNA of the CDR3: TGTGCCAGCAGGAGGGGGCAAGGCAATCAGCCCCAGCATTTT. Its protein product is CASRRGQGNQPQHF. Filled out from reference TRBV2 and TRBJ1-5, the complete variable domain reads EPEVTQTPSHQVTQMGQEVILRCVPISNHLYFYWYRQILGQKVEFLVSFYNNEISEKSEIFDDQFSVERPDGSNFTLKIRSTKLEDSAMYFCASRRGQGNQPQHFGDGTRLSIL.